What follows is one T cell receptor (beta chain) and its context. What it binds is not known. One end of the junction varies from germline; a read error may be responsible. A second PCR, run for about 6 to 11 cycles, used a sample-barcoded 5' primer plus a J-beta primer mix. Each cDNA molecule was tagged by a template-switch adaptor with 12 random nucleotides. TCRdb redid the calling of the 5' RACE reads with MiXCR, one entry per CDR3 protein. The table has about 970,000 distinct CDR3 sequences, 45% to 60% seen once; the top ten hold about 22%. The data originate from a study of blood T cells in healthy people across ages. Notes on the study in general: Long-lived and aged donors differed, with more naive CD4+ cells and higher diversity in the long-lived.

Each sample had at least 6.5 million PBMCs isolated. At least 5 micrograms of total RNA were extracted per sample. The CDR3 totals 15 residues. CDR1 and CDR2 from the germline V gene are KGHSH and LQKENI. The sequence was collected from a woman in her sixties or seventies in good health. The sample taken for sequencing was blood. The V and J genes are TRBV18 and TRBJ2-7; D unresolved. CDR3 DNA sequence: TGTGCCAACTCACCAACGAACAGTGTAGCCCACGAGCAGTACTTC. As protein: CANSPTNSVAHEQYF.